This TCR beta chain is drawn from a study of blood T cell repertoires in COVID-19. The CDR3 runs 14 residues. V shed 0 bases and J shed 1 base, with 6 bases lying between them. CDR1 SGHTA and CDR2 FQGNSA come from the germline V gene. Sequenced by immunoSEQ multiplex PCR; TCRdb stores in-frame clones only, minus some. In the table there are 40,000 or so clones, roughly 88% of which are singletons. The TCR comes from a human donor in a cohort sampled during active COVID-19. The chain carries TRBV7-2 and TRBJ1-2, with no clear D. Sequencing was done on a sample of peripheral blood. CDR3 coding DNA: TGTGCCAGCAGCTTAGCGAGTGGTAACTATGGCTACACCTTC. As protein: CASSLASGNYGYTF.